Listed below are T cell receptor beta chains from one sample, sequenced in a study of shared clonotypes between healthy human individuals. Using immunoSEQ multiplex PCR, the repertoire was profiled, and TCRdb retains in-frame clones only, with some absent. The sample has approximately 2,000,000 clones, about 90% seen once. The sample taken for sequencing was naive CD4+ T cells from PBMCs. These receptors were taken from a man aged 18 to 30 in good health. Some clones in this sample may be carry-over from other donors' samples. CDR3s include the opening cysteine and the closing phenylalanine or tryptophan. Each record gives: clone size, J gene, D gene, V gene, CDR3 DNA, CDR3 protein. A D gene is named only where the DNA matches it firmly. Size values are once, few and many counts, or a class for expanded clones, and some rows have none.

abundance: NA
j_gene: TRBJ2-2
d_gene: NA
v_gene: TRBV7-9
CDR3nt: TGTGCCAGCAGCTTAGTCAGGAGCGGTACCGGGGAGCTGTTTTTT
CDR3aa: CASSLVRSGTGELFF

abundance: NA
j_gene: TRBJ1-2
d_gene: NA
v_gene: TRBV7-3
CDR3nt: TGTGCCAGCAGCCGGGACCACAACTATGGCTACACCTTC
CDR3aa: CASSRDHNYGYTF

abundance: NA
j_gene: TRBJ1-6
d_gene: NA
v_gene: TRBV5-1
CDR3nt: TGCGCCAGCACCGTAAACAGGGATAATTCACCCCTCCACTTT
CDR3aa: CASTVNRDNSPLHF

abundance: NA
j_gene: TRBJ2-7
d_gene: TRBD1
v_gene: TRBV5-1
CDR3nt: TGCGCCAGCAGCGATCGGGACAGGGGGCGAGATGAGCAGTACTTC
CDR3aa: CASSDRDRGRDEQYF

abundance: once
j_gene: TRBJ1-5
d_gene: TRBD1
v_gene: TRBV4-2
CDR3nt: TGTGCCAGCAGCCACCCAGGGGGGACGCAGCCCCAGCATTTT
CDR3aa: CASSHPGGTQPQHF

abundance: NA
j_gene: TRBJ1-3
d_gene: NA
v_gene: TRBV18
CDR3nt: TGTGCCAGCTCACCCCTCGGCTCCGGGGCTGGAAACACCATATATTTT
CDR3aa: CASSPLGSGAGNTIYF

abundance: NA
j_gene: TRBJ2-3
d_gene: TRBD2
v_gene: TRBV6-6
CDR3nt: TGTGCCAGCGGAGCCGGGACTAGCCTCAGCACAGATACGCAGTATTTT
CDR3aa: CASGAGTSLSTDTQYF

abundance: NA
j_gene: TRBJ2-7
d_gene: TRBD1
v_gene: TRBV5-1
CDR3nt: TGCGCCAGCAGCTCCGGGACAGGCACCTACGAGCAGTACTTC
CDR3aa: CASSSGTGTYEQYF

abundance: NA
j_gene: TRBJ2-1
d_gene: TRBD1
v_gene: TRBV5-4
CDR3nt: TGTGCCAGCAGCTTGGTAGGGACAGGGCCTAATGAGCAGTTCTTC
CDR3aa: CASSLVGTGPNEQFF

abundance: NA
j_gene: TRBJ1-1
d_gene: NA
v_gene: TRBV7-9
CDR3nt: TGTGCCAGCAGCCCAGTCCCAGGTTCGGCTTTCTTT
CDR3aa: CASSPVPGSAFF

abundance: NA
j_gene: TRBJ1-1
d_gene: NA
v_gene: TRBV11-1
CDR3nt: TGTGCCAGCAGCCACGGGACCTCGAACACTGAAGCTTTCTTT
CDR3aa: CASSHGTSNTEAFF

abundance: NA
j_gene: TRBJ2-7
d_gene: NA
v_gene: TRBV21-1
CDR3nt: TGTGCCAGCAGCCCCAAAAGCGTACATACAAAGGGGAACGAGCAGTACTTC
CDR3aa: CASSPKSVHTKGNEQYF

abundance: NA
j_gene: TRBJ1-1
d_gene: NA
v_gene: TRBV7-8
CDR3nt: TGTGCCAGCAGCTTAGGGGTCGTCCGAGTACTGAACACTGAAGCTTTCTTT
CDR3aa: CASSLGVVRVLNTEAFF

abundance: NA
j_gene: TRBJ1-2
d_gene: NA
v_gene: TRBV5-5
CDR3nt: TGTGCCAGCAGCTCCCGTATCGGACCACAATATGGCTACACCTTC
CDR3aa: CASSSRIGPQYGYTF

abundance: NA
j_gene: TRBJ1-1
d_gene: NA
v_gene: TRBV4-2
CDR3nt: TGTGCCAGCAGCCAAGTGGACAGCCTGAACACTGAAGCTTTCTTT
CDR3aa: CASSQVDSLNTEAFF

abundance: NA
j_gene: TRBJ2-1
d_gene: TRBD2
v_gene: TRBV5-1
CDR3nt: TGCGCCAGCAGATTACTAGCGGCTAGCTCCTACAATGAGCAGTTCTTC
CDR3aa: CASRLLAASSYNEQFF

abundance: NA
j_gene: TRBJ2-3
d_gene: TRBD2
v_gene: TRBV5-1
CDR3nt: TGCGCCAGCAGCATCTTAGCGGGGAACACAGATACGCAGTATTTT
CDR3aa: CASSILAGNTDTQYF

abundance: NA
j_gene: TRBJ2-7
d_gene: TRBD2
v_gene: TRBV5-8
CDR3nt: TGTGCCAGCAGCCTAGCGGGAGGTTCCTACGAGCAGTACTTC
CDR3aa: CASSLAGGSYEQYF

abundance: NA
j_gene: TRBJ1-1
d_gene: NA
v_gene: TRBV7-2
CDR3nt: TGTGCCAGCAGCTTAGCCGGGGGTAGGACTGAAGCTTTCTTT
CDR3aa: CASSLAGGRTEAFF

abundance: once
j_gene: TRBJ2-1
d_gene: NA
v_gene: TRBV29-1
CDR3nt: TGCAGCGTTAGGATCCGGGGAACCCTTTACAATGAGCAGTTCTTC
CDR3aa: CSVRIRGTLYNEQFF

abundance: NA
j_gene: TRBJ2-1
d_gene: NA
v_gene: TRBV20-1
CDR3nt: TGCAGTGCTAGAAATGGAGGGGGAACGATCTTC
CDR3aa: CSARNGGGTIF

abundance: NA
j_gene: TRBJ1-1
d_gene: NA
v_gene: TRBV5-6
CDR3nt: TGTGCCAGCAGCTTAGGGGTTGCGGTCGCTGAAGCTTTCTTT
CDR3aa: CASSLGVAVAEAFF

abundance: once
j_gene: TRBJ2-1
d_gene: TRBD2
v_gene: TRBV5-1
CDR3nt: TGCGCCAGCAGCGATGGACTAGCGGGAGCTCTAGATGAGCAGTTCTTC
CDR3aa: CASSDGLAGALDEQFF

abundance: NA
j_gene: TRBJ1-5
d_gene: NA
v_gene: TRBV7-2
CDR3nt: TGTGCCAGCAGCTCCTTGGCGGGAAATCAGCCCCAGCATTTT
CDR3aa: CASSSLAGNQPQHF

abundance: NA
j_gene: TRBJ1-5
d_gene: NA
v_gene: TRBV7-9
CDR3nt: TGTGCCAGCATCACGGGCGGTCTGGGCAATCAGCCCCAGCATTTT
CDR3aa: CASITGGLGNQPQHF

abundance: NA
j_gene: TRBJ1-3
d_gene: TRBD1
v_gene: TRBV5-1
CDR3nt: TGCGCCAGCAGCTCCCGGGACAGCACCTCTGGAAACACCATATATTTT
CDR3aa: CASSSRDSTSGNTIYF

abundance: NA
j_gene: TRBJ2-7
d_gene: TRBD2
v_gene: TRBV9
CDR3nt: TGTGCCAGCAGCGTAGCTAGCGGGAGGGGCGAGCAGTACTTC
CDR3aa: CASSVASGRGEQYF

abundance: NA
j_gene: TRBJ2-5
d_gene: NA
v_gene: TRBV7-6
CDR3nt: TGTGCCAGCACCCAGCCTGGGGAGACCCAGTACTTC
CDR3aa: CASTQPGETQYF

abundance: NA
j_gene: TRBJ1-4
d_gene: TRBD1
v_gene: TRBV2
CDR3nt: TGTGCCAGCAGGTCGGACAGGTGGAAACTGTTTTTT
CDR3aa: CASRSDRWKLFF

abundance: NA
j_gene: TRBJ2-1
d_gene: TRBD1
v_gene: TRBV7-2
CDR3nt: TGTGCCAGCAGCTTCAAACCCGGACAGGGACCCTCAGATGAGCAGTTCTTC
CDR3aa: CASSFKPGQGPSDEQFF

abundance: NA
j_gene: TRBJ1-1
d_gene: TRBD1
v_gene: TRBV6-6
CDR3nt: TGTGCCAGCAGCCTGGACAGGGGAGTGATGAGAACTGAAGCTTTCTTT
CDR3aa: CASSLDRGVMRTEAFF

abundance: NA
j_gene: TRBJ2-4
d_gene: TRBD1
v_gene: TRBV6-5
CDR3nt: TGTGCCAGCAGTCCCGGACAGGGTAACCGGAACATTCAGTACTTC
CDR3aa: CASSPGQGNRNIQYF

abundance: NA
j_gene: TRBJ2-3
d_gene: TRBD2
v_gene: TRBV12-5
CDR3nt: TGTGCTAGTGGTTTTGCGGGAGACGCAGATACGCAGTATTTT
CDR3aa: CASGFAGDADTQYF

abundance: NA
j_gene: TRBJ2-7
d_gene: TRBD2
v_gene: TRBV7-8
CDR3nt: TGTGCCAGCTTCACCGGCCCGGGGGGACCGTACGAGCAGTACTTC
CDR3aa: CASFTGPGGPYEQYF

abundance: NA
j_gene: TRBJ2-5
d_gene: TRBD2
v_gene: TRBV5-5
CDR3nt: TGTGCCAGCAGCCCTTCTACCGGGGGGTTACGAGAGACCCAGTACTTC
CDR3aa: CASSPSTGGLRETQYF

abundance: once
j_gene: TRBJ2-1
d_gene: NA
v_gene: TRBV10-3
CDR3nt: TGTGCCATCAGTTCGCCCCGCGAGGGGGGCGGGCGGGAGCAGTTCTTC
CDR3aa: CAISSPREGGGREQFF

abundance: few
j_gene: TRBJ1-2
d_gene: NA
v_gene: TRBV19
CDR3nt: TGTGCCAGTAGTATACCCACTAAAGTCTATGGCTACACCTTC
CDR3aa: CASSIPTKVYGYTF

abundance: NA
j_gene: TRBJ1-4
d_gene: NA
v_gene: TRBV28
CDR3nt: TGTGCCAGCAGTTTTGGAGGGGTCGGACAGAATGAAAAACTGTTTTTT
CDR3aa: CASSFGGVGQNEKLFF